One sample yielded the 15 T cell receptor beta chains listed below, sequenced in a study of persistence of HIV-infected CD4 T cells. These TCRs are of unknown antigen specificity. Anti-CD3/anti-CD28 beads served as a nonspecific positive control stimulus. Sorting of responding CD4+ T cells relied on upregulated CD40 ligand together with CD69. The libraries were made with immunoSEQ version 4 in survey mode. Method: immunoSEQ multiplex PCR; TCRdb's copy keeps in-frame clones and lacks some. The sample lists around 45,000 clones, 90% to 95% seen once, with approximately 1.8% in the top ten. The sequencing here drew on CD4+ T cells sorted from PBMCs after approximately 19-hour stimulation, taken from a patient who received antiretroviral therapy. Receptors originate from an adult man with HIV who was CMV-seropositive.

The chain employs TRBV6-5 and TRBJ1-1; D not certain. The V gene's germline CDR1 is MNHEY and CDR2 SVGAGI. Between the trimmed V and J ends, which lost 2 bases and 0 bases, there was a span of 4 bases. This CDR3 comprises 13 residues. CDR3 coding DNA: TGTGCCAGCAGTTACGGCATGAACACTGAAGCTTTCTTT. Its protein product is CASSYGMNTEAFF.

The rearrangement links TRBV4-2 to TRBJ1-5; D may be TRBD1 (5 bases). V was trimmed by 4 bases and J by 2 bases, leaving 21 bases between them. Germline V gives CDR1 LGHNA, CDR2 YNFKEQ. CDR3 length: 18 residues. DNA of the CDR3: TGTGCCAGCAGCCGCGAACGGGACGGGGGGATAGGCAATCAGCCCCAGCATTTT. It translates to CASSRERDGGIGNQPQHF.

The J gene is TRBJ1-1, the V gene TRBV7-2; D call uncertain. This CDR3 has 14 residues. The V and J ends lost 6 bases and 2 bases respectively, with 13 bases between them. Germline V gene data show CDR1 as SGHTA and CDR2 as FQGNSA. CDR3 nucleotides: TGTGCCAGCAGTATAGGTAGGGCAAACACTGAAGCTTTCTTT. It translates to CASSIGRANTEAFF.

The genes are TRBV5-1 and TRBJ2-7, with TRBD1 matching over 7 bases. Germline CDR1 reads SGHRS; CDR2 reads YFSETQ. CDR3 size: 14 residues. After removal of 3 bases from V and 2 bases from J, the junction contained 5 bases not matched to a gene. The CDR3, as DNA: TGCGCCAGCAGCTCCGGACAGGTCCCCTACGAGCAGTACTTC. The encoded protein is CASSSGQVPYEQYF.

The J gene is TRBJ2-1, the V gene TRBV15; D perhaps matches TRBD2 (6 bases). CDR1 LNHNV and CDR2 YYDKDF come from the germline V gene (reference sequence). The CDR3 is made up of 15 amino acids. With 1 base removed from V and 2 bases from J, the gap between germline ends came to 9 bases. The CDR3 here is CATSRGGGAYNEQFF. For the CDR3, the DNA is TGTGCCACCAGCAGAGGGGGAGGAGCCTACAATGAGCAGTTCTTC.

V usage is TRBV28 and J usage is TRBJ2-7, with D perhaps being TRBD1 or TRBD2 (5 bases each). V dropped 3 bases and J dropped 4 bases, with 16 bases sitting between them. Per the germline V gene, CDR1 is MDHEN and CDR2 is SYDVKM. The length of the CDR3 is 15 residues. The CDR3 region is CASSFRGPRGYEQYF. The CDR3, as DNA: TGTGCCAGCAGTTTCCGGGGCCCCCGGGGATACGAGCAGTACTTC.

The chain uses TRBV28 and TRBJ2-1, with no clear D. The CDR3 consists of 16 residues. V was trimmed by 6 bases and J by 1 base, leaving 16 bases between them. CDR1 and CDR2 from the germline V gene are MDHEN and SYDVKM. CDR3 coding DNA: TGTGCCAGCAGGTCCCGTCGGGCGGAGTCCTACAATGAGCAGTTCTTC. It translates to CASRSRRAESYNEQFF.

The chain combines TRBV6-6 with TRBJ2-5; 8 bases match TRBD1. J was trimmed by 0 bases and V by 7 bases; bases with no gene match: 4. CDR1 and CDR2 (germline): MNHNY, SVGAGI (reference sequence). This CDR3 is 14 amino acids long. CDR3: CASITGGNQETQYF. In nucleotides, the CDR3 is TGTGCCAGCATAACAGGGGGGAACCAAGAGACCCAGTACTTC.

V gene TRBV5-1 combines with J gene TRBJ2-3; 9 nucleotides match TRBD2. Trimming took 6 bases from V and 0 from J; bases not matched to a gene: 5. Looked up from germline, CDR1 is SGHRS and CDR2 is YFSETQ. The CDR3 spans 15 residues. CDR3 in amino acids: CASTTSGGSTDTQYF. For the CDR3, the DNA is TGCGCCAGCACCACGAGCGGGGGGAGCACAGATACGCAGTATTTT.

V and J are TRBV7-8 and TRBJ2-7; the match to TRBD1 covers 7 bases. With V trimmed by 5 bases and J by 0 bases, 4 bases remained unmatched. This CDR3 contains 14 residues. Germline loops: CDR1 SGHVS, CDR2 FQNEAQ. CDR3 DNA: TGTGCCAGCAGCCTAGGGGACAGCTCCTACGAGCAGTACTTC. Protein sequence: CASSLGDSSYEQYF.

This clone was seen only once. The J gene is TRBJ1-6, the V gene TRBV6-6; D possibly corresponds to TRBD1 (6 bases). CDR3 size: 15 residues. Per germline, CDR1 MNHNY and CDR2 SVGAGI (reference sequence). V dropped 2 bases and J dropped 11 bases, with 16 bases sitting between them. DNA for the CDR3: TGTGCCAGCAGTTACCCTCCAGGGGCAAATCCACCCCTCCACTTT. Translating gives CASSYPPGANPPLHF.

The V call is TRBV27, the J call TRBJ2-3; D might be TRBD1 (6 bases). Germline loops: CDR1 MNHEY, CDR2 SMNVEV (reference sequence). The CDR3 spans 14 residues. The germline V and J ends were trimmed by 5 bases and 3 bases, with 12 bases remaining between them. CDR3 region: CASSLNRVTDTQYF. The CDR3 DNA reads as TGTGCCAGCAGTCTAAACAGGGTAACAGATACGCAGTATTTT.

The CDR3 region is CASSQDWGSSYEQYF. CDR3 DNA sequence: TGTGCCAGCAGCCAAGACTGGGGAAGCTCCTACGAGCAGTACTTC. The chain employs TRBV14 and TRBJ2-7; the D is unclear. The V gene's germline CDR1 is SGHDN and CDR2 FVKESK. The CDR3 runs to 15 residues. V lost 0 bases, J lost 0 bases, and 9 bases lay in between. Based on the CDR3 plus reference TRBV14 and TRBJ2-7, the full variable domain is EAGVTQFPSHSVIEKGQTVTLRCDPISGHDNLYWYRRVMGKEIKFLLHFVKESKQDESGMPNNRFLAERTGGTYSTLKVQPAELEDSGVYFCASSQDWGSSYEQYFGPGTRLTVT.

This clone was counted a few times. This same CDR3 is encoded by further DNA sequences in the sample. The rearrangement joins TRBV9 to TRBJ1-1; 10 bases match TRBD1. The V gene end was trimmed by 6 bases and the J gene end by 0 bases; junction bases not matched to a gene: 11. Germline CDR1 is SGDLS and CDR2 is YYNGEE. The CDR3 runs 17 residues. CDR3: CASNKRDRGVLNTEAFF. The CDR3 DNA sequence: TGTGCCAGCAACAAAAGGGACAGGGGCGTTTTGAACACTGAAGCTTTCTTT.

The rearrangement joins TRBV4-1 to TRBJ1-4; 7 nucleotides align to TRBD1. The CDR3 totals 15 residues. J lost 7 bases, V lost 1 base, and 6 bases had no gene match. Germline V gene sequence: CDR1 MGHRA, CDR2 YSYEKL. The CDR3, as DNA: TGCGCCAGCAGCCAAGGAGACAGGGACGCTGAAAAACTGTTTTTT. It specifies CASSQGDRDAEKLFF.